This TCR beta chain was recorded in a study of human T cells and chemical hapten exposure. About the study: Affected patients, primarily female, had alopecia areata, totalis or universalis.

The time point: pre-sensitization, week 0. Treatment here: therapeutic diphenylcyclopropenone sensitization with weekly scalp DPC. Individual cDNA molecules in this library carried unique molecular identifiers. TCRdb called the RACE reads again in MiXCR, with one record for every CDR3 protein. The sample consists of some 330,000 distinct CDR3 sequences, about 5% of them appearing once. This clonotype showed up many times. The source of this sequence is a young woman with alopecia areata. Some clones in this sample may be carry-over from other donors' samples. Material: whole blood, obtained in connection with sensitization to the hapten diphenylcyclopropenone (DPC).

DNA for the CDR3: TGTGCCAGCAGACGACCTGGGGGCAATCAGCCCCAGCATTTT. Protein product: CASRRPGGNQPQHF. V and J are TRBV28 and TRBJ1-5; D gene uncertain. The CDR3 consists of 14 residues. V dropped 6 bases and J dropped 2 bases, with 11 bases sitting between them. Germline V lookup: CDR1 MDHEN, CDR2 SYDVKM.